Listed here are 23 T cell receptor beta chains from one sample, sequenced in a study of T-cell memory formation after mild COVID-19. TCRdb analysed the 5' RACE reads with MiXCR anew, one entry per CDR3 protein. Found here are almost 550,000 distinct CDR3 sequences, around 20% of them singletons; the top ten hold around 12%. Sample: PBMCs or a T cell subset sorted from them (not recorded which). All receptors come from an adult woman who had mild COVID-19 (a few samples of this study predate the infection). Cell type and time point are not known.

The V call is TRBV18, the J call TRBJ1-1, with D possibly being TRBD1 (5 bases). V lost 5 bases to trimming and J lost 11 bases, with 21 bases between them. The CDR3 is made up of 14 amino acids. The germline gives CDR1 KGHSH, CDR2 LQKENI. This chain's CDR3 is CASSSRGDYVGAFF. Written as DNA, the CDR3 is TGTGCCAGCTCATCCCGGGGGGATTACGTTGGGGCTTTCTTT.

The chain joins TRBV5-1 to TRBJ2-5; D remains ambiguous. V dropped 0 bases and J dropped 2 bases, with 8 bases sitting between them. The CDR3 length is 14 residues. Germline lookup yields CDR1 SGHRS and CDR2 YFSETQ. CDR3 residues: CASSLVARQETQYF. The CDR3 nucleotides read TGCGCCAGCAGCTTGGTGGCCAGGCAAGAGACCCAGTACTTC.

The CDR3, as DNA: TGCGCCAGCAACCACAGGTCGGAGACCCAGTACTTC. Amino acids: CASNHRSETQYF. This chain uses TRBV5-1 with TRBJ2-5, with D perhaps matching TRBD1 (5 bases). The CDR3 is 12 amino acids. From germline, CDR1 is SGHRS and CDR2 YFSETQ. Trimming stripped 6 bases from V and 5 bases from J, with 11 bases between.

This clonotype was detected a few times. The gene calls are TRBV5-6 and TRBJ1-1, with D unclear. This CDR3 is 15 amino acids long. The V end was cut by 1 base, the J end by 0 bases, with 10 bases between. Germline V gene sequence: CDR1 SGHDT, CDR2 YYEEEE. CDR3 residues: CASSLSAGLNTEAFF. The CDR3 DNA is TGTGCCAGCAGCTTGTCGGCAGGCCTGAACACTGAAGCTTTCTTT.

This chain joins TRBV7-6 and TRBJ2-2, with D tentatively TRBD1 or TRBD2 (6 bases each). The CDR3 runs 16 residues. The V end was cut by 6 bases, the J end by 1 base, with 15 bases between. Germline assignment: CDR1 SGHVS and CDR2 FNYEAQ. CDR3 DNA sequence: TGTGCCAGCAGTGGCGGGGACACTTTGAACACCGGGGAGCTGTTTTTT. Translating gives CASSGGDTLNTGELFF.

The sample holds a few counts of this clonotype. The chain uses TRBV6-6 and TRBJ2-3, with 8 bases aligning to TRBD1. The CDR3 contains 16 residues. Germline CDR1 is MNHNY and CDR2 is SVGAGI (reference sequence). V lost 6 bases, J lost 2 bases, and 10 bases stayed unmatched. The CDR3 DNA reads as TGTGCCAGCAGCCCTGACAGGGGAGACTTCACAGATACGCAGTATTTT. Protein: CASSPDRGDFTDTQYF.

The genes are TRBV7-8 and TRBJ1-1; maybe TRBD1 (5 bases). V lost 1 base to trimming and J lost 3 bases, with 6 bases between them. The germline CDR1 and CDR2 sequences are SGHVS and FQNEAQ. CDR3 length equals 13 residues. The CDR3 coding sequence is TGTGCCAGCAGCTTAGGGGGACACACTGAAGCTTTCTTT. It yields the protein CASSLGGHTEAFF.

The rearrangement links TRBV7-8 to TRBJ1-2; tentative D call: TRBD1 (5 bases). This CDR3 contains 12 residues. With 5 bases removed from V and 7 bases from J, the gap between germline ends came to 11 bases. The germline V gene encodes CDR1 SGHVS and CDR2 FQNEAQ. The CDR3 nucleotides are TGTGCCAGCAGCCCCCGGCAGGGTGGCTACACCTTC. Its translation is CASSPRQGGYTF.

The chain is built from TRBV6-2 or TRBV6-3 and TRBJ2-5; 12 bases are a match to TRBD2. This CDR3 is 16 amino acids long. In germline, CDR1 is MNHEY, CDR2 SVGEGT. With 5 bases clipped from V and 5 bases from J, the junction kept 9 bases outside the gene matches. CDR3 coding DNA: TGTGCCAGCAGTCAAATGACTAGCGGGGGCCCGGAGACCCAGTACTTC. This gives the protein CASSQMTSGGPETQYF.

The CDR3 here is CASSVSRQGNYGYTF. CDR3 in DNA: TGTGCCAGCAGCGTAAGCAGACAGGGTAACTATGGCTACACCTTC. The V gene is TRBV9, the J gene TRBJ1-2; 7 bases are shared with TRBD1. This CDR3 contains 15 residues. J gave up 1 base and V 1 base, and 4 bases lay outside the gene matches. Germline V gives CDR1 SGDLS, CDR2 YYNGEE.

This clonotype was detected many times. The CDR3 here is CASRGGAMYEQYF. DNA of the CDR3: TGTGCCAGCAGGGGGGGGGCTATGTACGAGCAGTACTTC. The chain uses TRBV27 and TRBJ2-7, with D possibly TRBD2 on 7 matching bases. The CDR3 covers 13 residues. V was cut by 6 bases and J by 4 bases, with 13 bases left in between. Germline V lookup: CDR1 MNHEY, CDR2 SMNVEV (reference sequence).

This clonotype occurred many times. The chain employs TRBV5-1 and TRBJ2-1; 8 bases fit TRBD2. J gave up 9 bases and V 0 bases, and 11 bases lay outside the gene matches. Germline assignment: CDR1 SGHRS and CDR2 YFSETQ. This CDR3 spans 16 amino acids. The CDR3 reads CASSLERGGGVGEQFF. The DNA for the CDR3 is TGCGCCAGCAGCTTGGAACGGGGGGGCGGAGTCGGTGAGCAGTTCTTC.

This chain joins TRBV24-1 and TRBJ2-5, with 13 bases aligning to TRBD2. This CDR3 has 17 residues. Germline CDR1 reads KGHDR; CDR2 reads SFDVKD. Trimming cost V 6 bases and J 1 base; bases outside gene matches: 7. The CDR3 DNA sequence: TGTGCCACCAGTCATACTAGCGGGAGGGTAACCCAAGAGACCCAGTACTTC. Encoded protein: CATSHTSGRVTQETQYF.

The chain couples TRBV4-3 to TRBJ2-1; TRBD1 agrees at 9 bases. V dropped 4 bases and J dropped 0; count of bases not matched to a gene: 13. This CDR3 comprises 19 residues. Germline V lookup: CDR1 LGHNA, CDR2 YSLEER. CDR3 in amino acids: CASSRAGQGLLSSYNEQFF. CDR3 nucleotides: TGCGCCAGCAGCCGAGCGGGACAGGGTCTCTTAAGCTCCTACAATGAGCAGTTCTTC.

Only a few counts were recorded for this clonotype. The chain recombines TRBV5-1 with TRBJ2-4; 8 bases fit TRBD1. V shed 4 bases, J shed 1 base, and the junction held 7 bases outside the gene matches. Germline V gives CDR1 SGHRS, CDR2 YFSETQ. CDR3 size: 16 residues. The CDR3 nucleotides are TGCGCCAGCAGCCCTGGACAGGGCAGGGCCAAAAACATTCAGTACTTC. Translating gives CASSPGQGRAKNIQYF.

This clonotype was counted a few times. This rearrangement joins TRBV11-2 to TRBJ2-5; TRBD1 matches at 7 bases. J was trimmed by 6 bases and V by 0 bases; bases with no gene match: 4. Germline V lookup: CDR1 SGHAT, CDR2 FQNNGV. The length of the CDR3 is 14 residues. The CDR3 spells CASSLDPQGKTQYF. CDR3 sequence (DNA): TGTGCCAGCAGCTTAGACCCACAGGGGAAGACCCAGTACTTC.

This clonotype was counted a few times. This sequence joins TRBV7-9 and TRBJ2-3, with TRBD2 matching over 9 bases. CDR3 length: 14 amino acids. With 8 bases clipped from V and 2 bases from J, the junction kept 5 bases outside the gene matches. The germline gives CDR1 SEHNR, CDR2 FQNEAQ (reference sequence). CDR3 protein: CASRSSGITDTQYF. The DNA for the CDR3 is TGTGCCAGCCGATCTAGCGGGATCACAGATACGCAGTATTTT.

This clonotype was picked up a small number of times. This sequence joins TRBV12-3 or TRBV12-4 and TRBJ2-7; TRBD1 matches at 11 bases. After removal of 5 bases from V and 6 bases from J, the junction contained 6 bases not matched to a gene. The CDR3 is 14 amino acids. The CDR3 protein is CASSLGQGAGEQYF. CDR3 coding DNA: TGTGCCAGCAGTCTCGGACAGGGGGCTGGCGAGCAGTACTTC.

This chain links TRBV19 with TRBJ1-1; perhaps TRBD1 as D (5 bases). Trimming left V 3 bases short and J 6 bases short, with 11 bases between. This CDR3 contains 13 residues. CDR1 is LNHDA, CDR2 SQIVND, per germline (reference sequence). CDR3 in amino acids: CASSIRESPEAFF. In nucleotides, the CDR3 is TGTGCCAGTAGTATCAGGGAGTCCCCTGAAGCTTTCTTT.

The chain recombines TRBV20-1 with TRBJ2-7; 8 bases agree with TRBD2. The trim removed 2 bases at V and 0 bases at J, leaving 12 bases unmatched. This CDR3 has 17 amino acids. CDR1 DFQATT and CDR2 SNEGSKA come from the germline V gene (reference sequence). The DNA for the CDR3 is TGCAGTGCTAGACGAGCTGGGCGGGAGGTACTCTCCTACGAGCAGTACTTC. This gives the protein CSARRAGREVLSYEQYF.

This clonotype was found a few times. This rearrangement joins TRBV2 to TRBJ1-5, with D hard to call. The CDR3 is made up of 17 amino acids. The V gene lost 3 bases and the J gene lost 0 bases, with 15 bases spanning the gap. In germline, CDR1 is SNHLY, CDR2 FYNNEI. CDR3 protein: CASSDLGFGDSNQPQHF. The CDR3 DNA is TGTGCCAGCAGTGACTTAGGGTTTGGAGATAGCAATCAGCCCCAGCATTTT.

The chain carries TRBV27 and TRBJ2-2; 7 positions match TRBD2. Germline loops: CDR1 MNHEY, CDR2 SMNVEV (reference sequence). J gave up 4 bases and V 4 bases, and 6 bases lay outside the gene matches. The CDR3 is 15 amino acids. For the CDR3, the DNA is TGTGCCAGCAGTTCGAGCGGGGAGAGCACCGGGGAGCTGTTTTTT. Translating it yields CASSSSGESTGELFF.

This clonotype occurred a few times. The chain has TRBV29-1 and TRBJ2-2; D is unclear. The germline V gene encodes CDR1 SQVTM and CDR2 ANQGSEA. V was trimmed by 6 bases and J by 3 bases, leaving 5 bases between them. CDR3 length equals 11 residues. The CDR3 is CSVKYTGELFF. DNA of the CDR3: TGCAGCGTGAAGTACACCGGGGAGCTGTTTTTT.